This TCR beta chain was captured in a study of cytomegalovirus exposure and HLA in healthy donors. Overall study results and limits: Among TCR beta chains of equal frequency, HLA-associated ones were more clonally expanded in a later analysis. Most observed TCR sequences were rare, whereas some public TCRs were detected in many donors.

A word on this clone: The target antigen is unknown.

There were likely unrecorded immune exposures, though donors were nominally healthy when sampled. Trimming removed 2 bases at V and 1 base at J, with 8 bases between. The CDR3 length is 14 residues. Germline lookup yields CDR1 MDHEN and CDR2 SYDVKM. The PCR used 60 Vbeta and 13 Jbeta primers. The data were produced by immunoSEQ multiplex PCR, yet TCRdb's version contains in-frame clones alone and is incomplete. This sample has roughly 93,000 clones, with around 80% found just once. This receptor was obtained from a man aged 25-40 years in good health and CMV-seronegative. This chain uses TRBV28 with TRBJ1-1, with D possibly being TRBD1 (6 bases). The sequenced sample consisted of PBMCs. The CDR3 spells CASSLRGWNTEAFF. CDR3 bases: TGTGCCAGCAGTTTAAGGGGGTGGAACACTGAAGCTTTCTTT.